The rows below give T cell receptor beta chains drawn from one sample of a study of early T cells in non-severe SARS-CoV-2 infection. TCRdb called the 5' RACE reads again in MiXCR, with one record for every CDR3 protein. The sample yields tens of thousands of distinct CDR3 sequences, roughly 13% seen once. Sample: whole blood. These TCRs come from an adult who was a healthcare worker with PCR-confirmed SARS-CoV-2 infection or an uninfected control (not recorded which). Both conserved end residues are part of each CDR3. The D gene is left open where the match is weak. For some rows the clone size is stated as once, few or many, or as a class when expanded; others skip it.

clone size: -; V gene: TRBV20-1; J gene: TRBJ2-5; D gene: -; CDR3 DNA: TGCAGTGCTAGATGGGCGGCGGTAGCGAGGGAGACCCAGTACTTC; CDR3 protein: CSARWAAVARETQYF
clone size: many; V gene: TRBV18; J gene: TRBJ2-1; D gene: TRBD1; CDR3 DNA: TGTGCCAGCTCGCTAGGGACAGGGAACGAGCAGTTCTTC; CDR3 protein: CASSLGTGNEQFF
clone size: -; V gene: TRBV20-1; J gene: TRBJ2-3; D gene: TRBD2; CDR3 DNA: TGCAGTGCCCCCGCATCTAGCGGGTACACAGATACGCAGTATTTT; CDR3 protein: CSAPASSGYTDTQYF
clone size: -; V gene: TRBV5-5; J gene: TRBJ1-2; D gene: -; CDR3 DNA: TGTGCCAGCAGCTTGTCTGGGGCCCAGGGCTACACCTTC; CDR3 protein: CASSLSGAQGYTF
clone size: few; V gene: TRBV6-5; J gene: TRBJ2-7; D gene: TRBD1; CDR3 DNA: TGTGCCAGCTCAGACAGGGGACGCGAGCAGTACTTC; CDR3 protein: CASSDRGREQYF
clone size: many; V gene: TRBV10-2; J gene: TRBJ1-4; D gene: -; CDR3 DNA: TGCGCCAGCCGAAGGGAAGCTAATGAAAAACTGTTTTTT; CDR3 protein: CASRREANEKLFF
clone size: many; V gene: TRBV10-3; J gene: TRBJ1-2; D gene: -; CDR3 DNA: TGTGCCACCACGCAGCAGAGTCCTAACTATGGCTACACCTTC; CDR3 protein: CATTQQSPNYGYTF
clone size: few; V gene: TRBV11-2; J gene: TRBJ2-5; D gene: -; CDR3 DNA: TGTGCCAGCAGCTTCGACGGCGGAGGGGAGACCCAGTACTTC; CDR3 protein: CASSFDGGGETQYF
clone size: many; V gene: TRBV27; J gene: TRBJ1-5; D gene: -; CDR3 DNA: TGTGCCAGCACCTTGTTCGCCGGCAATCAGCCCCAGCATTTT; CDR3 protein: CASTLFAGNQPQHF
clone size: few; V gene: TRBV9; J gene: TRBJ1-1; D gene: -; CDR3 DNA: TGTGCCAGCAGCTTCAGATACAGGATTCTCACTGAAGCTTTCTTT; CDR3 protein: CASSFRYRILTEAFF
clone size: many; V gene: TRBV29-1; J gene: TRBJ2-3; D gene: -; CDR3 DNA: TGCAGCGTTGAGTCCCTTGAAGGGACCCCTGTGGATACGCAGTATTTT; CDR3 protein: CSVESLEGTPVDTQYF
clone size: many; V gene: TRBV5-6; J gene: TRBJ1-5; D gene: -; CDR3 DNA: TGTGCCAGCAGCTTCGGCAGGGGTAGCAATCAGCCCCAGCATTTT; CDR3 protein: CASSFGRGSNQPQHF
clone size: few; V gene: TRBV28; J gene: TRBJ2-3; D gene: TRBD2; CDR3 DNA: TGTGCCAGCAGTGTCGCTGGCGGGGGGAGGATGGCGCAGTATTTT; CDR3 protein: CASSVAGGGRMAQYF
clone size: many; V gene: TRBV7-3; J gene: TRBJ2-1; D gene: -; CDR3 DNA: TGTGCCAGCAGCTTAATAGGGGACTCCTACAATGAGCAGTTCTTC; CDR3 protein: CASSLIGDSYNEQFF
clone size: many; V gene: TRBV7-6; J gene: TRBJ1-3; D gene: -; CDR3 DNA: TGTGCCAGCAGCCCAATCCCTATGGCTGCAGCTGGAAACACCATATATTTT; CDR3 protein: CASSPIPMAAAGNTIYF
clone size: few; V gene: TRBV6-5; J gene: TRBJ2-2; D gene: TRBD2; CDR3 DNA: TGTGCCAGCAGTTCGTACTGGGGGGGACCGAACACCGGGGAGCTGTTTTTT; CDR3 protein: CASSSYWGGPNTGELFF
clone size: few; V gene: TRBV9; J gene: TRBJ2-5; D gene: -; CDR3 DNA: TGTGCCAGCAGCGTAGCAGCGGGAGAGACCCAGTACTTC; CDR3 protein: CASSVAAGETQYF
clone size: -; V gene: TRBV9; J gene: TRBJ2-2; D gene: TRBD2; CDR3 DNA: TGCGCCAGCAGCCCGACTAGCGGGAGGTCCGGGGAGCTGTTTTTT; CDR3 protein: CASSPTSGRSGELFF
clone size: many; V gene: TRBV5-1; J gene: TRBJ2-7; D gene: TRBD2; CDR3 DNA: TGCGCCAGCAGCCCCGCCAGCGGGGGACCCTACGAGCAGTACTTC; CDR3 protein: CASSPASGGPYEQYF
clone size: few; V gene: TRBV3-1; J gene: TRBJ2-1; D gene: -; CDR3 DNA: TGTGCCAGCAGCCAAGTTAGCGGAGTTTCCTACAATGAGCAGTTCTTC; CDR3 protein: CASSQVSGVSYNEQFF
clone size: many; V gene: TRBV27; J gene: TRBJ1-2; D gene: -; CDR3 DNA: TGTGCCAGCAGTTCTGTCAGGGGTTGGGACTATGGCTACACCTTC; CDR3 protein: CASSSVRGWDYGYTF
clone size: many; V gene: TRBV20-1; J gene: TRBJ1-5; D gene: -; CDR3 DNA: TGCAGTGCTAGAGCACCCGGGGAGGGGAGCAATCAGCCCCAGCATTTT; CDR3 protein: CSARAPGEGSNQPQHF
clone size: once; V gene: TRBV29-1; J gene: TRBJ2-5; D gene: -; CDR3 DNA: TGCAGCGCAAGGAACCGGACTAACCAAGAGACCCAGTACTTC; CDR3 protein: CSARNRTNQETQYF
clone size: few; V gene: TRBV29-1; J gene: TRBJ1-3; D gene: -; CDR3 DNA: TGCAGCGTTGAGGGGGGCTCTGGAAACACCATATATTTT; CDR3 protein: CSVEGGSGNTIYF
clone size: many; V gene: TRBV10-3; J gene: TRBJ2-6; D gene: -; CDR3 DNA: TGTGCCATCAGCGCATGGATCTCTGGGGCCAACGTCCTGACTTTC; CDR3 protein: CAISAWISGANVLTF
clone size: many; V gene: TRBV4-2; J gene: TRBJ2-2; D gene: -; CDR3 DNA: TGTGCCAGCAGCCAAGAAAGGAAGGGGCTAACGAACACCGGGGAGCTGTTTTTT; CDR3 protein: CASSQERKGLTNTGELFF
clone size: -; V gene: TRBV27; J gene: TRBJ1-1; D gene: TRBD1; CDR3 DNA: TGTGCCTCCCGGACAGGGATGAACACTGAAGCTTTCTTT; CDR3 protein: CASRTGMNTEAFF
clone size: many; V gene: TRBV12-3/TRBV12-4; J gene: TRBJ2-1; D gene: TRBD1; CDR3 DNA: TGTGCCAGCACCAACCTAGACAGGGGGGATAATGAGGAGCAGTTCTTC; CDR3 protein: CASTNLDRGDNEEQFF
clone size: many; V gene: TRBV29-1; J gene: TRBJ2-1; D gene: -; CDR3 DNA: TGCAGCGTTGAAAAATTAAATGAGCAGTTCTTC; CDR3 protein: CSVEKLNEQFF
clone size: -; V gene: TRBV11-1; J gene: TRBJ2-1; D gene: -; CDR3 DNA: TGTGCCAGCAAGATAGGCCGGGGGGCCGTAACCTACAATGAGCAGTTCTTC; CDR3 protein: CASKIGRGAVTYNEQFF
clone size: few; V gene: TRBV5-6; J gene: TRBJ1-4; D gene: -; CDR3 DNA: TGTGCCAGCAGCAGGCTCGGCCAGGCCTCCTACGAGGAAAAACTGTTTTTT; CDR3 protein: CASSRLGQASYEEKLFF
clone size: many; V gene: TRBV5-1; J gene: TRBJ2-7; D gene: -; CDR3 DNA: TGCGCCAGCAGCCCAGAGACTCTTCCTACCTCCTACGAGCAGTACTTC; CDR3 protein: CASSPETLPTSYEQYF
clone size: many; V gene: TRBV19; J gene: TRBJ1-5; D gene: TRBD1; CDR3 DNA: TGTGCCAGTAGTTTTGACAGGGTAAGCAATCAGCCCCAGCATTTT; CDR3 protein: CASSFDRVSNQPQHF
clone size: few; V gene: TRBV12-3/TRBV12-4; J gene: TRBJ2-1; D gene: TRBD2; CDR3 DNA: TGTGCCAGCAGTTTAGGCGGGAGTAGGAGTGAGCAGTTCTTC; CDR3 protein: CASSLGGSRSEQFF
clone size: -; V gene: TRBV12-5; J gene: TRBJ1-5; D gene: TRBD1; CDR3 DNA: TGTGCTAGTGGTTTGGGCTCTGGGACAGCCTTTAGCAATCAGCCCCAGCATTTT; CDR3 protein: CASGLGSGTAFSNQPQHF
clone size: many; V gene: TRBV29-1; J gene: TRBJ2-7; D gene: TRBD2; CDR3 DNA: TGCAGCGTTCTAGGGGGGACTAGCGGATCCTACGAGCAGTACTTC; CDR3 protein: CSVLGGTSGSYEQYF
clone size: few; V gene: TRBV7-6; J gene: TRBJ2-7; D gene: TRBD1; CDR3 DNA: TGTGCCAGCAGCTTAGGTCGACAGGGGGTCGACGAGCAGTACTTC; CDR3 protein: CASSLGRQGVDEQYF
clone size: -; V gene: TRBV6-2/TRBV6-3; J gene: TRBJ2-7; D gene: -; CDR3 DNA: TGTGCCACCAGGCCCACGGGCAGGGCACCCTACGAGCAGTACTTC; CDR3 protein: CATRPTGRAPYEQYF
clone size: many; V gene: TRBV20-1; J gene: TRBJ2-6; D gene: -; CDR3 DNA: TGCAGTGCATTTCAGTGGGGGGCCAACGTCCTGACTTTC; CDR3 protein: CSAFQWGANVLTF
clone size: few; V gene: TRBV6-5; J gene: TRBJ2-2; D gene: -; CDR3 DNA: TGTGCCAGCACCGTAAAAAGATCGGCCGGGGAGCTGTTTTTT; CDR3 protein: CASTVKRSAGELFF
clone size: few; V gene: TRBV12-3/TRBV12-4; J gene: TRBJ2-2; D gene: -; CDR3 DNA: TGTGCCAGCAGTTTAGGCGGGGAAATCGGGGAGCTGTTTTTT; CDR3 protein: CASSLGGEIGELFF
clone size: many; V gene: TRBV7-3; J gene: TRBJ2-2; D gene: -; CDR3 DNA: TGTGCCAGCAGCTTAAAGGTCACCGGGGAGCTGTTTTTT; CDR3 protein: CASSLKVTGELFF
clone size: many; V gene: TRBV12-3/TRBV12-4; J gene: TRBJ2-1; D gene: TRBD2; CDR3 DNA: TGTGCCAGCAGTTTAAGCTGGACTAGCGGGACCCCGAGCTCCTACAATGAGCAGTTCTTC; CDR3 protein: CASSLSWTSGTPSSYNEQFF
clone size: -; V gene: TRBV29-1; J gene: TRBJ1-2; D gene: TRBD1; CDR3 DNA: TGCAGCGTTGAAGGGACAGGGGATGGCTACACCTTC; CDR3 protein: CSVEGTGDGYTF
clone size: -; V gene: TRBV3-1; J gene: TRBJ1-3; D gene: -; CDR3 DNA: TGTGCCAGTAACCAGGACGGGTCCTTCTCTGGAAACACCATATATTTT; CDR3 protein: CASNQDGSFSGNTIYF